This T cell receptor (beta chain) was captured in a study of cytomegalovirus exposure and HLA in healthy donors. Study-level points and caveats: Published work reported that the classifier diagnosed cytomegalovirus status with high specificity and sensitivity. A later analysis linked a missense variant in DCLRE1C to the trimming of TCR beta V and J genes.

As concerns this clone: Its antigen is not known.

Primers included in the PCR were 60 Vbeta and 13 Jbeta primers. TCRdb's copy holds only in-frame clones and misses some; the assay was immunoSEQ multiplex PCR. The data show about 130,000 clones, with roughly three quarters seen just once and about 1% held by the top ten. Trimming pared 3 bases from V and 2 bases from J, leaving 8 bases between. Per germline, CDR1 LNHDA and CDR2 SQIVND (reference sequence). There are 15 residues in the CDR3. The sequence was collected from a woman aged 30 to 39 in good health and CMV-seronegative. The chain couples TRBV19 to TRBJ2-6; D possibly corresponds to TRBD2 (6 bases). The source material was PBMCs. DNA of the CDR3: TGTGCCAGTAGTATGAGGGAGGCTGGGGCCAACGTCCTGACTTTC. It yields the protein CASSMREAGANVLTF.